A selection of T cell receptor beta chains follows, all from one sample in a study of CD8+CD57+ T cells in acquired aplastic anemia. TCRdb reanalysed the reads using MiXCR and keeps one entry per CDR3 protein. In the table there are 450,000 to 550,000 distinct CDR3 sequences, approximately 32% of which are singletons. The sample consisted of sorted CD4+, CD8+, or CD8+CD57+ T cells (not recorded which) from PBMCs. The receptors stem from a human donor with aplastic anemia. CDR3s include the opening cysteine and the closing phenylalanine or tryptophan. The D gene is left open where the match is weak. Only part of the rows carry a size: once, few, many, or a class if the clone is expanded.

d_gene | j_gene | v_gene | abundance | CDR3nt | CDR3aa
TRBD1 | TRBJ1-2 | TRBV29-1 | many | TGCAGCGCTGCGGACAGGAAAACGGTTTATGGCTACACCTTC | CSAADRKTVYGYTF
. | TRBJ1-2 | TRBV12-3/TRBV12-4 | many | TGTGCCAGCCTTAGAGGGGTCGGCTACACCTTC | CASLRGVGYTF
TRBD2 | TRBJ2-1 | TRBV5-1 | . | TGCGCCAGCAGCTCCAGGACTAGCCTAAATGAGCAGTTCTTC | CASSSRTSLNEQFF
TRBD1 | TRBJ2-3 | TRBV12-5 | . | TGTGCTAGTGGTAGGACAGGGATCACAGATACGCAGTATTTT | CASGRTGITDTQYF
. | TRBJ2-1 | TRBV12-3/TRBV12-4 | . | TGTGCCAGCAGTATTCCCCGGAGGGCCTACAATGAGCAGTTCTTC | CASSIPRRAYNEQFF
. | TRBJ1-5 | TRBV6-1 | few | TGTGCCAGCAGTGAATATCCTCAGCCCCAGCATTTT | CASSEYPQPQHF
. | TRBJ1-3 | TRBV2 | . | TGTGCCAGCAGCCCCCGGGCCTTCTCTGGAAACACCATATATTTT | CASSPRAFSGNTIYF
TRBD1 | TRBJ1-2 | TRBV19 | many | TGTGCCAGTAGTATAGCGGCCGGGACAGTCAACTATGGCTACACCTTC | CASSIAAGTVNYGYTF
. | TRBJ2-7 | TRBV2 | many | TGTGCCAGCAGCGTCGACAGCTACCTCTCCTACGAGCAGTACTTC | CASSVDSYLSYEQYF
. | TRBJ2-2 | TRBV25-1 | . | TGTGCCAGCACGGCAGGGTTGGCCGGGGAGCTGTTTTTT | CASTAGLAGELFF
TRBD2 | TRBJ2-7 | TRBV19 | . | TGTGCCAGTAGTCCAGGGACTAGCGGGAGCGGGTCACGCTACGAGCAGTACTTC | CASSPGTSGSGSRYEQYF
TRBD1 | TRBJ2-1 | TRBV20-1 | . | TGCAGTGTAGACAGGGGCACGAATGAGCAGTTCTTC | CSVDRGTNEQFF
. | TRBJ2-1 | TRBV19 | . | TGTGCCAGTATTGGAGTCGGGGGAAGAACTTACTACAATGAGCAGTTCTTC | CASIGVGGRTYYNEQFF
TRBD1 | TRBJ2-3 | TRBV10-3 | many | TGTGCCATCAGGCGCCCGGGACAGAGCACAGATACGCAGTATTTT | CAIRRPGQSTDTQYF
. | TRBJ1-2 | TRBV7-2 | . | TGTGCCAGCAAATCTGACGGGGCTGCGTATGGCTACACCTTC | CASKSDGAAYGYTF
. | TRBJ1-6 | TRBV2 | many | TGTGCCACCAAAAGGTCCTCCCCCGTCGAAGTTAATAATTCACCCCTCCACTTT | CATKRSSPVEVNNSPLHF
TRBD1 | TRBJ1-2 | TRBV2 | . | TGTGCCAGCAGTTTTTGGACAGGGCGGTCTGGCTACACCTTC | CASSFWTGRSGYTF
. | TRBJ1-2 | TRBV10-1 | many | TGCGCCAGCACCCCTGCCCATCGTGGCTACACCTTC | CASTPAHRGYTF
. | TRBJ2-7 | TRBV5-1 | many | TGCGCCAGCAGCGGACTTGGACGGACCTACGAGCAGTACTTC | CASSGLGRTYEQYF
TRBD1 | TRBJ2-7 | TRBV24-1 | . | TGTGCCACCAGTGACACCGGGACAGAGACCTACGAGCAGTACTTC | CATSDTGTETYEQYF
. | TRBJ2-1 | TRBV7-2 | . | TGTGCCAGCAGCTTAGTTCCGGGAGTAATACTCTTC | CASSLVPGVILF
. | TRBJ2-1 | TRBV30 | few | TGTGCCTGGGGGGACATTGAGCAGTTCTTC | CAWGDIEQFF
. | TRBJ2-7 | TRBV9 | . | TGTGCCAGCAGCGTAGCGGCAGGGGCCTCCTACGAGCAGTACTTC | CASSVAAGASYEQYF
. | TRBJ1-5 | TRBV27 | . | TGTGCCAGCAGTTTAGTGGGACAGCATTTT | CASSLVGQHF
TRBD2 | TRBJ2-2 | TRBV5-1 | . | TGCGCCAGCAGCTTGTTGGGCGGGAGTTCCACCGGGGAGCTGTTTTTT | CASSLLGGSSTGELFF
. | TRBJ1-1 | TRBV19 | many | TGTGCCAGTAGTATATCGGGGGAGACTGAAGCTTTCTTT | CASSISGETEAFF
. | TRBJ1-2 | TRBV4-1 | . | TGCGCCAGCAGCCAAGATCAAGGAAACGAAAACTATGGCTACACCTTC | CASSQDQGNENYGYTF